This T cell receptor (beta chain) was recorded in a study of blood T cells in healthy people across ages. Sample-barcoded 5' priming and a J-beta primer mix drove a second PCR of about 7 to 11 cycles. A single record per CDR3 protein comes from TCRdb applying MiXCR to the 5' RACE reads. The top ten clones hold less than 15% of a sample with 850,000 to 1,100,000 distinct CDR3 sequences, around two fifths of them seen once. The V gene lost 4 bases and the J gene lost 9 bases, with 15 bases spanning the gap. This CDR3 contains 14 residues. CDR1 is KGHDR and CDR2 is SFDVKD in the germline V gene. The sequence was collected from a man younger than 35 in good health. Sequencing input: blood. The gene calls are TRBV24-1 and TRBJ2-1, with TRBD1 as a possible D gene (6 bases). The CDR3 loop is CATSEGTYGREQFF. DNA for the CDR3: TGTGCCACCAGTGAGGGGACATACGGGCGTGAGCAGTTCTTC.